The clone carrying this T cell receptor (beta chain) was detected only a few times. Its specificity is unknown. An end of the junction differs from the germline gene, which may be a read error. The CDR3 is 11 amino acids. Germline V gives CDR1 DFQATT, CDR2 SNEGSKA (reference sequence). The data were obtained in a study of beta chain features in type 1 diabetes. Study context: Age and gender were similar between patients and healthy donors, as were cell yields. Overall study results and limits: Within each of all four CD4+ subsets, Type 1 diabetes patients had TCRB CDR3s that were moderately but significantly shorter. A pattern of fewer insertions and more deletions at VDJ junctions was seen in type 1 diabetes patients. When cDNA is sequenced, cells with high TCR expression could be over-represented.

As every portion of the isolated RNA was reverse transcribed, the sequencing read expressed TCRB transcripts. Data came from immunoSEQ multiplex PCR; TCRdb stores just in-frame clones and leaves some out. The sample carries 120,000 to 150,000 clones, about 10% recorded once. The receptor was isolated from a man aged 18-30 years in good health. The chain joins TRBV20-1 to TRBJ2-7; D is unclear. Sequenced sample: naive CD4+ T cells from blood. The CDR3 nucleotides are TGCAGTGTTAGATCCGGGTACGAGCAGTACTTC. Encoded protein: CSVRSGYEQYF.